The sequence of this T cell receptor beta chain was determined in a study of T cell repertoires in cytomegalovirus infection. Study-wide background: A matching HLA type, together with CMV infection, was signaled by public TCR beta signatures. Overall study findings and caveats: Within the response measured ex vivo, HLA-C-restricted CMV-specific TCR beta clonotypes were dominant. Carriers of CMV and the relevant HLA type were discriminated by public TCR beta frequency.

TCRdb reanalysed the reads using MiXCR and keeps one entry per CDR3 protein. The repertoire has fewer than 850,000 distinct CDR3 sequences, approximately 32% of them found once; the top ten carry roughly 14%. This CDR3 region has 17 residues. V dropped 7 bases and J dropped 1; count of bases not matched to a gene: 8. Details on this clonotype: The antigen is undetermined.

Source: cultured CD8+ T cells from PBMCs, taken from culture after CMV antigen stimulation. This receptor was identified in a human donor in good health (CMV status not recorded). Some clones in this sample may be carry-over from other donors' samples. The V and J genes are TRBV12-3 or TRBV12-4 and TRBJ2-6, with 9 positions matching TRBD1. This CDR3 is CASTSGQGMSGANVLTF. The CDR3 DNA follows: TGTGCCAGCACCTCGGGACAGGGAATGTCTGGGGCCAACGTCCTGACTTTC.